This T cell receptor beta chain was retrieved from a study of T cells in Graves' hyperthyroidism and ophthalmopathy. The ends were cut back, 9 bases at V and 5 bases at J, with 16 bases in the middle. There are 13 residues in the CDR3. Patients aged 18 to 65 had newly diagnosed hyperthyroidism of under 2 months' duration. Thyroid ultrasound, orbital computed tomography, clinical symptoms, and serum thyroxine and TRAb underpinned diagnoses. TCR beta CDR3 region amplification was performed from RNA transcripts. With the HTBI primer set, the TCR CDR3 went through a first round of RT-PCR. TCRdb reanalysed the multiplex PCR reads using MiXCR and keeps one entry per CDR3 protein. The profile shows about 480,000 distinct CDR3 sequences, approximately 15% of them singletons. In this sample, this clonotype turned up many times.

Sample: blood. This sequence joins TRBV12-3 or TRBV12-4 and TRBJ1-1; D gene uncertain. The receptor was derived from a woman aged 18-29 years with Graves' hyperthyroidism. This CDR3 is CASPNEGGTEAFF. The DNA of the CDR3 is TGTGCCAGTCCCAATGAAGGTGGAACTGAAGCTTTCTTT.